This T cell receptor beta chain was captured by sequencing in a study of shared clonotypes between healthy human individuals. CDR1 is SGHNT, CDR2 YENEEA, per germline. This CDR3 is built from 13 residues. Trimming pared 1 base from V and 6 bases from J, leaving 6 bases between. It was CD45RO-negative cells, positively selected for CCR7, that made up naive CD8 cells, with terminally differentiated effector memory CD45RA+ cells excluded. This table comes from immunoSEQ multiplex PCR, and its TCRdb copy is limited to in-frame clones, with some not included. Of hundreds of thousands of clones in the sample, 85% to 95% are singletons; the top ten hold approximately 0.11%.

This sequence joins TRBV11-3 and TRBJ2-2; D call uncertain. The sequenced material came from naive CD8+ T cells sorted from blood. The TCR sequence derives from a woman in her 30s in good health. The CDR3 sequence is CASSLGEAGELFF. The CDR3 DNA sequence: TGTGCCAGCAGCTTAGGAGAGGCCGGGGAGCTGTTTTTT.